Described below is a single T cell receptor (beta chain) sequence and its context. What antigen it recognizes has not been identified. One base away there is no much larger clone; base qualities are not given. TCRbeta CDR3 regions were amplified from genomic DNA by means of the immunoSEQ Assay, a bias-controlled multiplex PCR. In the authors' own workflow: Within the assay, amplification of reference gene primers was used to estimate how many nucleated cells each sample contained. Sequence reads were collapsed and filtered to measure the absolute abundance of every unique TCRbeta CDR3 rearrangement. For each sample, productive Simpson clonality was calculated by taking the square root of Simpson's diversity index across productive rearrangements. What TCRdb holds here is the immuneACCESS table cut down to in-frame rearrangements. Part of the clones is not present; checked against another copy, under half of the missing clones reflect an unresolved V gene, and the others are unexplained. V and J calls plus clone size are reproduced from that table; the DNA served to infer D and trimming. The sample contains 250,000 or so clones, about 87% of them found a single time. The ten biggest clones cover around 3.1% of the sample.

This record comes from a study of blood T cell repertoires in COVID-19 (dated by TCRdb to 2018 to 2021). Concerning the study at large: The collaborator samples originated in the United States, Italy and Spain and spanned the acute and convalescent phases of COVID-19. The material from the prospective study consisted of cDNA or gDNA derived from T cells, B-cell-depleted T cells, or PBMCs. Deeply sampled blood TCRbeta repertoires from subjects exposed to, actively infected with, or recovered from COVID-19 were included in the dataset. A freely available public database, intended as a resource for researchers studying the immune response to SARS-CoV-2, is where the repertoires were released. The samples were drawn from two sources: the first 160 participants of the ongoing ImmuneRACE study, and 1,000 to 1,500 subjects contributed by 6 global collaborators. Sample metadata almost always included a de-identified subject ID, COVID-19 status, age in years and sex. HLA class I and class II types, where available, came from metadata supplied by the sample provider rather than from assay-based typing.

V loses 10 bases, J loses 1 base, and the germline ends lie 17 bases apart. The CDR1 and CDR2 encoded by the germline V gene (reference sequence) are MNHEY and SMNVEV. The CDR3, from cysteine to phenylalanine, totals 16 residues. The CDR3 DNA has 48 bases and is translated from base 1. What the study reported, not specific to this receptor: How much clinical and demographic metadata was included differed by source and by participant, and the metadata was provided uncurated.

Participants in the prospective study were aged roughly 18 to 90 years, lived in 24 United States geographic areas, and enrolled through a virtual design. In the prospective study, cohorts were assigned on the basis of participant-reported clinical history obtained from a screening survey and a study questionnaire. Exposed participants had been in contact with someone with a PCR-confirmed or clinician-diagnosed COVID-19 case within 2 weeks of study entry. In the prospective study, mobile phlebotomists collected whole blood, serum and a nasopharyngeal or oropharyngeal swab from each participant. Prospective study participants could optionally give additional blood draws and questionnaires over an approximately two-month period. Before DNA extraction, blood samples from the prospective study were shipped at room temperature or frozen.

This receptor chain uses TRBV27 and TRBJ2-6; D gene: possibly TRBD1, on 6 matching bases. The sequence was obtained from a middle-aged woman who had been exposed to COVID-19. Sequenced: PBMCs or T cells enriched from blood (not recorded which). The CDR3 protein is CAINRVMRSGANVLTF. The nucleotides read TGTGCCATCAACAGGGTTATGAGGTCTGGGGCCAACGTCCTGACTTTC.